The sequence of this T cell receptor beta chain was determined in a study of neurological immune-mediated disorders (dated by TCRdb to between 2018 and 2020). Some background on the complete study: Among the roughly 35 multiple sclerosis patients, approximately 30 had relapsing-remitting MS and 3 had secondary progressive MS. Peripheral blood TCR-beta repertoires from HTLV-I-associated myelopathy (HAM/TSP) patients, multiple sclerosis patients and healthy controls were compared by UMI-based sequencing. The roughly 110 TCR-beta libraries covered PBMC samples along with longitudinal samples, technical triplicates, and paired sorted CD4+ and CD8+ T-cell subsets. The cohort included about 70 subjects: around 15 with HAM/TSP, some 34 with multiple sclerosis, and approximately 20 healthy controls. Paper-wide results and their limitations: Expanded clones from different subjects shared no identical CDR3 amino acid sequences, which suggests that TCR-beta repertoires were private in all groups. Phylogenetic analysis grouped repertoires from 18 of 34 MS patients into a cluster of related CDR3 sequences, suggesting a possible repertoire-level signature. TCR clonal expansion was greatest in HAM/TSP patients and smallest in MS patients, who ranked below even healthy controls. No association of the MS cluster with clinical or MRI features was observed, and the need for larger cohorts was stated by the authors.

To synthesize cDNA, template-switch 5'RACE was performed with a primer carrying a 10-nucleotide random unique molecular identifier so that each TCR transcript was tagged. Each sequencing run produced over 200 million TCR-beta sequences covering 15-18 subjects. Total RNA was extracted with the RNeasy kit. The KAPA Real-time Library Amplification kit was used to amplify TCR-beta VDJ regions with primers targeting the TCR constant region and the 5'RACE anchor. A first PCR added sample indexes and Illumina adaptors, after which a second PCR increased the library yield. After Ampure bead purification, the roughly 650 bp TCR product was size-selected on a 2% E-gel SizeSelection system. Before pooling, library quality was assessed on a Bioanalyzer, concentration was determined with Qubit, and library quantification was performed with the Kapa Library Quantification kit. An Illumina HiSeq 2500 sequenced the libraries paired-end 2 x 150 bp. To increase sequence diversity, 25-30% phiX was spiked into each library pool. The study's own analysis went as follows. Quality-filtered reads were processed with the UMI-based MiGEC pipeline, which removed over 75% of raw TCR sequences during error correction. VDJ genes were aligned to IMGT germline references, and each clonotype was defined by a unique CDR3 amino acid sequence together with V-J genes. Clonal expansion, Shannon diversity and CDR3 relatedness (CalcPairwiseDistances, ClusterSamples) were evaluated with VDJtools, and phylogenetic trees were built with CLCbio workbench. Using coefficient-of-variation modelling across technical triplicates, the study counted a clone as expanded if it had at least 8 unique UMIs. In TCRdb, the public reads were trimmed at Q25 with fastp and aligned with MiXCR, with productive beta chains retained. Rows merge per CDR3 protein into single entries with the most common DNA and genes. The V and J calls and clone size come from TCRdb's table, not from the authors' own analysis. The sample table records approximately 40,000 distinct CDR3 sequences; around 4% of these occur just once. Together, the top ten hold approximately 2.2% of the sample.

In the germline V gene, CDR1 corresponds to SGHVS and CDR2 to FQNEAQ. The junction carries 24 bases between V and J, which are trimmed by 1 base and 6 bases respectively. The CDR3 contains 18 residues, cysteine and phenylalanine counted. Just the 54-base CDR3 DNA is kept, in frame starting at base 1. Unsorted PBMC libraries were generated from 2 million PBMCs stored in RNAlater at -80 °C until RNA extraction. Multiple sclerosis patients were enrolled in a US clinical protocol under which disease progression was evaluated by magnetic resonance imaging. PBMCs were separated from peripheral blood using Ficoll-Hypaque density gradient centrifugation and then cryopreserved in liquid nitrogen. This clonotype was counted a few times. It has no known antigen specificity. No qualities accompany the bases; no much larger clone lies one base away.

The chain links TRBV7-8 with TRBJ1-2; tentative D gene TRBD1, with 6 bases matching. The sequence came from a young man with multiple sclerosis. Input material: PBMCs. The CDR3 reads as follows: CASSLDLVAGRGRHGYTF. DNA sequence: TGTGCCAGCAGCTTAGATTTGGTGGCGGGCAGGGGTCGTCATGGCTACACCTTC.